One sample yielded the 24 T cell receptor beta chains listed below, sequenced in a study of graft-versus-host responses after intestinal transplantation. TCRdb's copy holds only in-frame clones and misses some; the assay was immunoSEQ multiplex PCR. The sample includes nearly 110,000 clones, about nine tenths of them seen just once. Which antigens these TCRs recognize remains unknown. Sample: unstimulated CD4+ T cells sorted from spleen or lymph node cells, taken before transplant. Receptors were obtained from a human donor who was the organ donor for an intestinal transplant.

The chain is built from TRBV5-1 and TRBJ2-7, with TRBD1 matching over 7 bases. The CDR3 is made up of 15 amino acids. Germline values: CDR1 SGHRS, CDR2 YFSETQ. The J segment lost 2 bases and the V segment lost 0 bases, leaving 5 bases of the junction unmatched. The CDR3 protein is CASSLDRGQAYEQYF. The CDR3 DNA reads as TGCGCCAGCAGCTTGGACCGTGGACAGGCCTACGAGCAGTACTTC. The full variable domain, rest sourced from reference TRBV5-1 and TRBJ2-7, is KAGVTQTPRYLIKTRGQQVTLSCSPISGHRSVSWYQQTPGQGLQFLFEYFSETQRNKGNFPGRFSGRQFSNSRSEMNVSTLELGDSALYLCASSLDRGQAYEQYFGPGTRLTVT.

The chain couples TRBV29-1 to TRBJ2-5; D not certain. Germline CDR1 SQVTM, CDR2 ANQGSEA. This CDR3 is 13 amino acids long. V lost 5 bases to trimming and J lost 5 bases, with 15 bases between them. The CDR3, as DNA: TGCAGCGTTCCCCAGGCACCAATGGAGACCCAGTACTTC. It specifies CSVPQAPMETQYF.

This chain links TRBV4-2 with TRBJ1-1; 8 positions agree with TRBD1. Looked up from germline, CDR1 is LGHNA and CDR2 is YNFKEQ. There are 15 residues in the CDR3. V shed 1 base, J shed 2 bases, and the junction held 3 bases outside the gene matches. The CDR3 loop reads CASSQGQGFNTEAFF. The CDR3 coding sequence is TGTGCCAGCAGCCAAGGACAGGGGTTTAACACTGAAGCTTTCTTT.

The chain uses TRBV6-1 and TRBJ1-1; D gene uncertain. In germline, CDR1 is MNHNS, CDR2 SASEGT. The length of the CDR3 is 15 residues. Trimming stripped 2 bases from V and 4 bases from J, with 14 bases between. The CDR3 is CASSELPPTSTEAFF. The CDR3 DNA follows: TGTGCCAGCAGTGAATTGCCCCCGACCTCCACTGAAGCTTTCTTT.

The V gene is TRBV9, the J gene TRBJ2-7; D may be TRBD1 (6 bases). The CDR3 extends over 17 amino acids. Trimming pared 0 bases from V and 1 base from J, leaving 17 bases between. CDR1 is SGDLS and CDR2 is YYNGEE in the germline V gene. CDR3 in amino acids: CASSVDSVAGTSYEQYF. The CDR3 region has the DNA TGTGCCAGCAGCGTAGATTCGGTGGCAGGGACATCCTACGAGCAGTACTTC.

The chain employs TRBV5-1 and TRBJ2-3; the D gene is possibly TRBD1 (5 bases). This CDR3 spans 13 amino acids. The V end lost 3 bases, the J end lost 8 bases, and 13 bases lay between the germline ends. Germline lookup yields CDR1 SGHRS and CDR2 YFSETQ. This CDR3 is CASSSSREATQYF. As DNA, the CDR3 is TGCGCCAGCAGCTCATCCAGGGAAGCTACGCAGTATTTT.

CDR3: CASSLSLGPNFYEQYF. The CDR3 DNA is TGTGCCAGCAGCTTAAGTCTGGGGCCTAATTTCTACGAGCAGTACTTC. This rearrangement joins TRBV13 to TRBJ2-7; a weak D match, TRBD1 (5 bases). Germline CDR1 reads PRHDT; CDR2 reads FYEKMQ (reference sequence). The CDR3 is 16 residues long. V was shortened by 2 bases and J by 3 bases, with 17 bases between the two germline ends.

This chain links TRBV11-3 with TRBJ1-2, with D uncertain. Germline V gene lookup returns CDR1 SGHNT and CDR2 YENEEA. Trimming removed 3 bases at V and 2 bases at J, with 10 bases between. The CDR3 is 14 amino acids. The CDR3 sequence: CASSFGVGNYGYTF. The CDR3 DNA follows: TGTGCCAGCAGCTTTGGGGTTGGAAACTATGGCTACACCTTC.

This clone was seen a few times. The V and J genes are TRBV7-3 and TRBJ2-2; D is undetermined. V lost 5 bases, J lost 6 bases, and 7 bases lay in between. The CDR3 covers 12 residues. Germline V gene sequence: CDR1 SGHTA, CDR2 FQGTGA. Written as DNA, the CDR3 is TGTGCCAGCAGCCCCGGAGCCGGGGAGCTGTTTTTT. Translation: CASSPGAGELFF.

Only one count was recorded for this clone. The gene calls are TRBV5-1 and TRBJ1-2, with TRBD1 as a possible D gene (5 bases). V was trimmed by 0 bases and J by 13 bases, leaving 10 bases between them. Germline CDR1 reads SGHRS; CDR2 reads YFSETQ. The CDR3 extends over 11 amino acids. The CDR3 nucleotides read TGCGCCAGCAGCTTGGACAGGATCCGCACCTTC. Encoded protein: CASSLDRIRTF.

The chain has TRBV7-2 and TRBJ2-3, with TRBD2 matching 7 bases. After removal of 1 base from V and 8 bases from J, the junction contained 9 bases not matched to a gene. The CDR3 extends over 15 amino acids. The germline gives CDR1 SGHTA, CDR2 FQGNSA. The CDR3 nucleotides are TGTGCCAGCAGCTTAGTGTCTAGCGGATGGGGTACGCAGTATTTT. Its protein product is CASSLVSSGWGTQYF. The whole variable domain, filled in from reference TRBV7-2 and TRBJ2-3, reads GAGVSQSPSNKVTEKGKDVELRCDPISGHTALYWYRQSLGQGLEFLIYFQGNSAPDKSGLPSDRFSAERTGGSVSTLTIQRTQQEDSAVYLCASSLVSSGWGTQYFGPGTRLTVL.

V usage is TRBV4-2 and J usage is TRBJ2-1; 11 positions agree with TRBD2. The CDR3 runs 18 residues. Losses at the gene ends were 3 bases for V and 0 bases for J; bases not matched to a gene: 7. CDR1 LGHNA and CDR2 YNFKEQ come from the germline V gene. CDR3 sequence reads: CASSQLLAGGPSYNEQFF. In nucleotides, the CDR3 is TGTGCCAGCAGCCAGCTGCTAGCGGGGGGTCCCTCCTACAATGAGCAGTTCTTC.

This clone was found once. V gene TRBV19 combines with J gene TRBJ2-6; D ambiguous. The germline CDR1 and CDR2 sequences are LNHDA and SQIVND (reference sequence). Trimming shortened V by 9 bases and J by 4 bases, and 7 bases separated the two germline ends. The CDR3 is made up of 12 amino acids. In DNA form, the CDR3 reads TGTGCCAGCGAGGCCGGGGCCAACGTCCTGACTTTC. This codes for CASEAGANVLTF. Variable domain in full (rest from reference TRBV19 and TRBJ2-6): DGGITQSPKYLFRKEGQNVTLSCEQNLNHDAMYWYRQDPGQGLRLIYYSQIVNDFQKGDIAEGYSVSREKKESFPLTVTSAQKNPTAFYLCASEAGANVLTFGAGSRLTVL.

This chain's CDR3 is CASSLSSGDNYNSPLHF. CDR3 sequence (DNA): TGTGCCAGCAGCTTAAGTTCCGGGGACAATTATAATTCACCCCTCCACTTT. The gene calls are TRBV7-9 and TRBJ1-6; D may be TRBD1 (6 bases). The V end was cut by 2 bases, the J end by 4 bases, with 15 bases between. The CDR3 has 17 amino acids. The germline gives CDR1 SEHNR, CDR2 FQNEAQ (reference sequence).

The chain uses TRBV25-1 and TRBJ2-5; no clear D. Trimming removed 3 bases at V and 4 bases at J, with 9 bases between. The CDR3 has 13 residues. Germline V gives CDR1 MGHDK, CDR2 SYGVNS. The CDR3 DNA follows: TGTGCCAGCAGTGAGGAAGTACCAGAGACCCAGTACTTC. Its translation: CASSEEVPETQYF.

Comment on this clone: The sample contains more than one DNA sequence encoding this CDR3. This CDR3 is CASSLGRSSGREDTQYF. The CDR3 coding sequence is TGTGCCAGCAGCTTGGGTCGGTCTAGCGGGAGGGAAGATACGCAGTATTTT. This chain uses TRBV7-9 with TRBJ2-3; 12 bases match TRBD2. Trimming took 3 bases from V and 5 from J; bases not matched to a gene: 9. The CDR3 totals 17 residues. The V gene's germline CDR1 is SEHNR and CDR2 FQNEAQ (reference sequence).

This clone was observed a handful of times. The J gene is TRBJ2-7, the V gene TRBV5-1, with D unresolved. The V end was cut by 1 base, the J end by 0 bases, with 5 bases between. The germline V gene has CDR1 SGHRS and CDR2 YFSETQ. The CDR3 loop spans 13 amino acids. The CDR3 protein is CASSLTNSYEQYF. CDR3 DNA: TGCGCCAGCAGCTTGACTAACTCCTACGAGCAGTACTTC.

This clone was observed a single time. This sequence joins TRBV11-2 and TRBJ1-1; D ambiguous. Germline V CDR1 and CDR2: SGHAT, FQNNGV. The ends were cut back, 6 bases at V and 0 bases at J, with 14 bases in the middle. The CDR3 totals 15 residues. The chain's CDR3 is CASSYQVPMNTEAFF. The DNA for the CDR3 is TGTGCCAGCAGTTACCAGGTCCCGATGAACACTGAAGCTTTCTTT.

In regard to this clone: Other nucleotide sequences in the sample specify the same CDR3. This chain joins TRBV5-1 and TRBJ1-1; tentatively, D is TRBD1 (5 bases). V lost 0 bases and J 1 base, leaving 22 bases between the germline ends. CDR1 is SGHRS, CDR2 YFSETQ, per germline. The CDR3 extends over 19 amino acids. CDR3 loop: CASSLALTGKGRANTEAFF. Here the CDR3 DNA reads TGCGCCAGCAGCTTGGCGCTTACAGGAAAGGGTAGGGCGAACACTGAAGCTTTCTTT. The full variable domain, in which reference TRBV5-1 and TRBJ1-1 provide the parts outside the CDR3, is KAGVTQTPRYLIKTRGQQVTLSCSPISGHRSVSWYQQTPGQGLQFLFEYFSETQRNKGNFPGRFSGRQFSNSRSEMNVSTLELGDSALYLCASSLALTGKGRANTEAFFGQGTRLTVV.

The CDR3 region has the DNA TGTGCCTGGAGTGTACTGGGACGGGTGAACACTGAAGCTTTCTTT. It translates to CAWSVLGRVNTEAFF. The chain combines TRBV30 with TRBJ1-1; tentative D call: TRBD1 (5 bases). Germline V lookup: CDR1 GTSNPN, CDR2 SVGIG (reference sequence). Deletions cut 0 bases from V and 0 bases from J, with 11 bases between. The CDR3 spans 15 residues.

The gene calls are TRBV5-8 and TRBJ2-3, with 13 positions matching TRBD2. The CDR3 spans 18 residues. Germline CDR1 SGHTS, CDR2 YDEGEE. V dropped 2 bases and J dropped 2; count of bases not matched to a gene: 8. The CDR3 coding sequence is TGTGCCAGCAGCTTCTATAAGGGACTAGCGGGGAACACAGATACGCAGTATTTT. Its protein product is CASSFYKGLAGNTDTQYF.

V and J are TRBV4-2 and TRBJ2-6; tentative D call: TRBD1 (6 bases). This CDR3 is built from 18 residues. Looked up from germline, CDR1 is LGHNA and CDR2 is YNFKEQ. Trimming stripped 1 base from V and 0 bases from J, with 13 bases between. The CDR3 DNA is TGTGCCAGCAGCCAAGTCATAGGACAGTTCTCTGGGGCCAACGTCCTGACTTTC. Encoded protein: CASSQVIGQFSGANVLTF.

A single count supports this clone. The CDR3 protein is CATSRDPGFLQPQHF. CDR3 nucleotide sequence: TGTGCCACCAGCAGAGATCCGGGTTTCCTTCAGCCCCAGCATTTT. V usage is TRBV15 and J usage is TRBJ1-5, with D uncertain. Deletions cut 0 bases from V and 6 bases from J, with 12 bases between. The length of the CDR3 is 15 residues. Germline V gene sequence: CDR1 LNHNV, CDR2 YYDKDF (reference sequence).

This chain joins TRBV5-4 and TRBJ1-6; D remains unclear. CDR1 and CDR2 (germline): SGHNT, YYREEE (reference sequence). The CDR3 is 15 residues long. V lost 1 base to trimming and J lost 7 bases, with 12 bases between them. Written as DNA, the CDR3 is TGTGCCAGCAGCTTGAATCCAGTAGGGAATTCACCCCTCCACTTT. It codes for CASSLNPVGNSPLHF.